Below are 10 T cell receptor beta chains sequenced from a single sample in a study of blood T cell repertoires in COVID-19. The table came from immunoSEQ multiplex PCR; TCRdb's copy has only in-frame clones and leaves some out. The data contain about 150,000 clones, roughly 87% of them singletons. Sequencing was carried out using PBMCs or T cells enriched from blood (not recorded which). The receptors were sampled from a woman aged 40 to 49 who had been exposed to COVID-19.

In nucleotides, the CDR3 is TGCGCCAGCAGCTTGGGGCTAGCGGGCCTCGGATACAATGAGCAGTTCTTC. Its protein product is CASSLGLAGLGYNEQFF. The chain recombines TRBV5-1 with TRBJ2-1, with 8 positions matching TRBD2. CDR1 SGHRS and CDR2 YFSETQ come from the germline V gene. The CDR3 has 17 residues. V was pared by 0 bases and J by 4 bases, with 9 bases of the junction left unmatched. Variable domain in full (rest from reference TRBV5-1 and TRBJ2-1): KAGVTQTPRYLIKTRGQQVTLSCSPISGHRSVSWYQQTPGQGLQFLFEYFSETQRNKGNFPGRFSGRQFSNSRSEMNVSTLELGDSALYLCASSLGLAGLGYNEQFFGPGTRLTVL.

The J gene is TRBJ2-5, the V gene TRBV5-1; no clear D gene. This CDR3 has 13 residues. Trimming stripped 0 bases from V and 5 bases from J, with 8 bases between. Germline CDR1 is SGHRS and CDR2 is YFSETQ. The CDR3 protein is CASSLVPSETQYF. The CDR3 coding sequence is TGCGCCAGCAGCTTGGTCCCAAGCGAGACCCAGTACTTC.

This clone was found a few times. The chain carries TRBV28 and TRBJ2-7; a possible D gene is TRBD1 (6 bases). CDR3 length equals 14 residues. The germline V gene has CDR1 MDHEN and CDR2 SYDVKM. Trimming pared 1 base from V and 2 bases from J, leaving 9 bases between. The CDR3 region has the DNA TGTGCCAGCAGTTTATTGCAGGGGACCTACGAGCAGTACTTC. It specifies CASSLLQGTYEQYF. The full variable domain, in which reference TRBV28 and TRBJ2-7 provide the parts outside the CDR3, is DVKVTQSSRYLVKRTGEKVFLECVQDMDHENMFWYRQDPGLGLRLIYFSYDVKMKEKGDIPEGYSVSREKKERFSLILESASTNQTSMYLCASSLLQGTYEQYFGPGTRLTVT.

CDR3 region: CASSGPSGSPWEQYF. The DNA for the CDR3 is TGTGCCAGCAGTGGTCCTAGCGGGAGCCCTTGGGAGCAGTACTTC. This rearrangement joins TRBV2 to TRBJ2-7; 10 positions match TRBD2. Losses at the gene ends were 4 bases for V and 7 bases for J; bases not matched to a gene: 10. The CDR3 loop spans 15 amino acids. The V gene's germline CDR1 is SNHLY and CDR2 FYNNEI. Looking up the rest from reference TRBV2 and TRBJ2-7 gives the full variable domain: EPEVTQTPSHQVTQMGQEVILRCVPISNHLYFYWYRQILGQKVEFLVSFYNNEISEKSEIFDDQFSVERPDGSNFTLKIRSTKLEDSAMYFCASSGPSGSPWEQYFGPGTRLTVT.

The chain joins TRBV10-3 to TRBJ1-2; 8 bases line up with TRBD1. This CDR3 contains 14 residues. Losses at the gene ends were 8 bases for V and 7 bases for J; bases not matched to a gene: 12. Germline CDR1 and CDR2: ENHRY and SYGVKD. The CDR3 sequence is CAIQRPGQVSGYTF. The CDR3 region has the DNA TGTGCCATCCAGCGCCCGGGACAGGTCTCTGGCTACACCTTC.

This chain uses TRBV11-3 with TRBJ2-3, with D unclear. Trimming left V 5 bases short and J 1 base short, with 10 bases between. Germline V lookup: CDR1 SGHNT, CDR2 YENEEA. The CDR3 has 14 residues. CDR3 DNA: TGTGCCAGCAGCCCCCACCAGGGCACAGATACGCAGTATTTT. Translating it yields CASSPHQGTDTQYF.

The sample holds a few counts of this clone. The rearrangement uses TRBV19 and TRBJ1-1, with 9 bases lining up with TRBD1. CDR3 length: 17 residues. The germline CDR1 and CDR2 sequences are LNHDA and SQIVND (reference sequence). Trimming at V came to 3 bases and at J to 8 bases, leaving 16 bases not matched to a gene. CDR3 amino acids: CASSIYLGSGQGREAFF. The CDR3 DNA sequence: TGTGCCAGTAGTATTTACTTGGGCTCGGGACAGGGAAGGGAAGCTTTCTTT.

This chain joins TRBV11-2 and TRBJ2-7; 9 nucleotides line up with TRBD1. Per germline, CDR1 SGHAT and CDR2 FQNNGV. After removal of 4 bases from V and 2 bases from J, the junction contained 6 bases not matched to a gene. There are 15 residues in the CDR3. This chain's CDR3 is CASSSYRGLAYEQYF. Here the CDR3 DNA reads TGTGCCAGCAGCTCGTACAGGGGGCTGGCCTACGAGCAGTACTTC.

Comment on this clone: At one end the junction does not follow the germline gene, possibly because of a read error. The chain employs TRBV27 and TRBJ1-4; unclear D gene. This CDR3 region has 12 residues. In germline, CDR1 is MNHEY, CDR2 SMNVEV (reference sequence). The CDR3 bases are TGTGCCAGCAGTTCCTCGCCAGAAAACCTGTTTTTT. Protein: CASSSSPENLFF. Supplemented by reference TRBV27 and TRBJ1-4, the full variable domain reads EAQVTQNPRYLITVTGKKLTVTCSQNMNHEYMSWYRQDPGLGLRQIYYSMNVEVTDKGDVPEGYKVSRKEKRNFPLILESPSPNQTSLYFCASSSSPENLFFGSGTQLSVL.

This chain joins TRBV11-2 and TRBJ1-5; 9 bases are a match to TRBD1. Germline trimming cut 0 bases from V and 7 bases from J; bases unmatched to any gene: 1. In germline, CDR1 is SGHAT, CDR2 FQNNGV. The CDR3 extends over 14 amino acids. The CDR3 sequence is CASSLEQGAQPQHF. The CDR3 DNA reads TGTGCCAGCAGCTTAGAACAGGGGGCCCAGCCCCAGCATTTT.